A single sample is the source of the 4 T cell receptor beta chains below, sequenced in a study of pediatric ulcerative colitis. Here immunoSEQ multiplex PCR was the method, and the copy in TCRdb shows in-frame clones only, minus some. Among tens of thousands of clones listed, more than 70% were seen once. The rectum was sampled with one to two pinch biopsies at colonoscopy. The source material was gut tissue. These receptors all come from a boy younger than 18 with moderate ulcerative colitis.

The chain joins TRBV7-2 to TRBJ1-1; D might be TRBD1 (6 bases). Germline CDR1 is SGHTA and CDR2 is FQGNSA. The V end lost 6 bases, the J end lost 3 bases, and 17 bases lay between the germline ends. The CDR3 runs to 15 residues. The CDR3 DNA reads TGTGCCAGCAGGAAACAGGGTTCCGGGGACACTGAAGCTTTCTTT. As protein: CASRKQGSGDTEAFF.

This chain uses TRBV5-6 with TRBJ1-1; possibly TRBD1 for D (6 bases). Per germline, CDR1 SGHDT and CDR2 YYEEEE. Between the trimmed V and J ends, which lost 5 bases and 10 bases, there was a span of 15 bases. The CDR3 has 12 amino acids. The CDR3 loop is CASRPGGGAAFF. Here the CDR3 DNA reads TGTGCCAGCAGACCTGGTGGGGGCGCAGCTTTCTTT.

A few counts support this clone. The chain carries TRBV10-1 and TRBJ1-1; D is uncertain. V was trimmed by 5 bases and J by 0 bases, leaving 10 bases between them. CDR3 length equals 14 residues. Germline V lookup: CDR1 WNHNN, CDR2 SYGVQD (reference sequence). The CDR3 DNA reads as TGCGCCAGCAGTAATTGGCCCATGAACACTGAAGCTTTCTTT. This translates into CASSNWPMNTEAFF.

As for this clone: At one of its ends the junction is not consistent with the germline gene, which may arise from a read error. This rearrangement joins TRBV15 to TRBJ2-1; D is possibly TRBD1 (5 bases). Germline-derived CDR1 and CDR2 are LNHNV and YYDKDF (reference sequence). The CDR3 has 13 amino acids. The CDR3 is CATNRQYYNEQFF. The DNA of the CDR3 is TGTGCCACCAACAGACAGTATTACAATGAGCAGTTCTTC.